This TCR beta chain was retrieved from a study of blood T cell repertoires in COVID-19. The data were produced by immunoSEQ multiplex PCR, yet TCRdb's version contains in-frame clones alone and is incomplete. The sample lists about 59,000 clones, around 91% occurring once. The CDR3 consists of 16 residues. This sequence joins TRBV21-1 and TRBJ1-1; the listed D gene, TRBD1, was not tested against the DNA. TRBV21-1 is reported as a pseudogene. The clonotype originates from a human donor in a cohort sampled during active COVID-19. The sample taken for sequencing was peripheral blood. CDR3 sequence: CASSPCYFRVLVEAFF. The DNA for the CDR3 is TGTGCCAGCAGCCCTTGCTACTTCAGGGTTTTAGTTGAAGCTTTCTTT.